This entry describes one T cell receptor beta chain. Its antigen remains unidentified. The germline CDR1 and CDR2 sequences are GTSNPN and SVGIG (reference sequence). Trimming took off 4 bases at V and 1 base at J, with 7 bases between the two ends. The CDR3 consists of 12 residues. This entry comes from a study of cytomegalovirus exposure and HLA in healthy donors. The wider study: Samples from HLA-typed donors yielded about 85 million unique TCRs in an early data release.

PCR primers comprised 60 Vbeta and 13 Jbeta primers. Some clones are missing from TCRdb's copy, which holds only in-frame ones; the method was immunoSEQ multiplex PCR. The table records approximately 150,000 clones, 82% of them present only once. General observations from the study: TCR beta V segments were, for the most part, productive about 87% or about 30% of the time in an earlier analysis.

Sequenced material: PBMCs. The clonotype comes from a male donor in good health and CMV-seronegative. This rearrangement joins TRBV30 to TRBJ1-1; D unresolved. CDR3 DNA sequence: TGTGCCTGGATGTCGAGGAACACTGAAGCTTTCTTT. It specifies CAWMSRNTEAFF.